The sequence of this TCR beta chain was determined in a study of cytotoxic CD8 clonotypes in ibrutinib-treated CLL. Whole-study findings and limits: Public clonotypes showed up rarely, and on treatment they shrank or held steady.

This CDR3 comprises 14 residues. Trimming cost V 1 base and J 1 base, with 8 bases left between them. The germline gives CDR1 SGHRS, CDR2 YFSETQ. Assay used: immunoSEQ multiplex PCR; TCRdb lists only in-frame clones, some missing. The repertoire holds about 12,000 clones, with around 81% as singletons. For this clone: Antigen: not known.

This specimen was PBMCs, taken at disease progression, from a patient treated with ibrutinib. The receptor was derived from a human donor with chronic lymphocytic leukemia. The gene calls are TRBV5-1 and TRBJ1-1, with no clear D. Here the CDR3 DNA reads TGCGCCAGCAGCTTGAATATGGAGAACACTGAAGCTTTCTTT. It translates to CASSLNMENTEAFF.